This entry describes one T cell receptor beta chain. Its antigen is undetermined. These data are taken from a study of T cell repertoires in cytomegalovirus infection. Study-level background: Indications of both CMV infection and matching HLA type were provided by public TCR beta signatures. Study results and limitations: Identification of carriers of CMV plus the relevant HLA was performed using cumulative public TCR beta family frequency.

TCRdb recomputed calls from the reads with MiXCR, one row per CDR3 protein. The sample contains about 340,000 distinct CDR3 sequences, about 29% of which appear only once. The material sequenced was cultured PBMCs, taken from culture after CMV antigen stimulation. This TCR derives from a human donor in good health (CMV status not recorded). Some clones in this sample may be carry-over from other donors' samples.

The CDR3: CSARFRETQYF. In DNA, the CDR3 is TGCAGCGCCAGGTTCCGGGAGACCCAGTACTTC. The rearrangement uses TRBV20-1 and TRBJ2-5; D gene ambiguous. Germline lookup yields CDR1 DFQATT and CDR2 SNEGSKA (reference sequence). This CDR3 contains 11 residues.